The clone carrying this TCR beta chain was seen ten or more times. TCRdb fed the PCR reads into MiXCR, producing one record per CDR3 protein. The data hold tens of thousands of distinct CDR3 sequences, with roughly half observed a single time. The CDR3 loop spans 16 amino acids. Trimming at V came to 3 bases and at J to 0 bases, leaving 5 bases not matched to a gene. CDR1 and CDR2 from the germline V gene are MNHEY and SMNVEV (reference sequence). Samples came from patients with localized non-small cell lung adenocarcinoma. This entry belongs to a study of CD4 and CD8 cells across lung adenocarcinoma regions.

The TCR was taken from a male donor with lung adenocarcinoma. The CD4 and CD8 labels of this study may be unreliable. The chain has TRBV27 and TRBJ2-1; 7 bases are a match to TRBD2. Sequences were obtained from CD4+ T cells from the center of a lung tumor. CDR3 nucleotide sequence: TGTGCCAGCAGTTTTAGCGGGTCGAGCTCCTACAATGAGCAGTTCTTC. Translating it yields CASSFSGSSSYNEQFF.